This TCR beta chain originates from a study of blood T cell repertoires in COVID-19. Study-level background: Specimens from acute and convalescent COVID-19 originated in the United States, Italy and Spain.

To note about this clone: Sequence at one end of the junction differs from germline and may be a read error. Other DNA sequences within the sample encode an identical CDR3.

CDR3 length: 15 residues. Germline V gives CDR1 KGHDR, CDR2 SFDVKD. Generated by immunoSEQ multiplex PCR, the TCRdb table keeps only in-frame clones and is missing some. The table has fewer than 200,000 clones, about nine tenths seen once. The chain recombines TRBV24-1 with TRBJ1-2, with D perhaps matching TRBD1 (6 bases). This sequence originates from a man aged 70 or older with active or convalescent COVID-19. Source material: peripheral blood. The CDR3 nucleotides are TGTGCTACCAGTGATTCACAGGGACCCCACTATGGCTACACCTTC. Residues: CATSDSQGPHYGYTF.